The clone carrying this T cell receptor beta chain turned up a few times. Its antigen is as yet unknown. From 5'RACE with constant-segment primers came TCR alpha and TCR beta cDNA libraries that carried sample barcodes and UMIs. MiXCR, applied by TCRdb to the 5' RACE reads, yields one record per CDR3 protein. The sample lists 200,000 to 250,000 distinct CDR3 sequences; 9% to 10% were seen once. The data stem from a study of T-cell memory formation after mild COVID-19. General observations from the study: Memory cells collected pre-infection included some clones that later responded, suggesting cross-reactive memory joined. Later expanders leaned CD4+, whereas clones that contracted between day 15 and 85 were balanced CD4/CD8.

This CDR3 comprises 11 residues. In germline, CDR1 is DFQATT, CDR2 SNEGSKA (reference sequence). Trimming stripped 3 bases from V and 3 bases from J, with 6 bases between. The gene calls are TRBV20-1 and TRBJ2-7; no firm D call. Sequenced material: PBMCs or a T cell subset sorted from them (not recorded which). The TCR sequence derives from a man in his late teens or twenties who had mild COVID-19 (a few samples of this study predate the infection). Cell type and time point are not known. CDR3 protein: CSASSLYEQYV. CDR3 bases: TGCAGTGCTAGCTCTCTCTACGAGCAGTACGTC.